These T cell receptor beta chains were read from a single sample in a study of CD8 T cells in Susac syndrome. One entry per CDR3 protein, called by TCRdb with MiXCR from the immunoSEQ multiplex PCR reads. Of 100,000 to 150,000 distinct CDR3 sequences in the sample, 93% were seen once. Source material: CD8+ T cells from PBMCs. All receptors come from a human donor with multiple sclerosis. Each CDR3 is given with its conserved first and last residue. The D gene is left open where the match is weak. Expanded clones get a size class; other rows say once, few or many, or leave the size out.

CASSLDAGTTLGKNIQYF,TGTGCCAGCAGCTTGGACGCCGGCACCACCTTGGGCAAAAACATTCAGTACTTC,TRBJ2-4,.,.,TRBV5-5
CASSLSAQVLLNTGELFF,TGTGCCAGCAGTTTATCAGCCCAGGTACTACTGAACACCGGGGAGCTGTTTTTT,TRBJ2-2,.,.,TRBV27
CASTSGLAMGELFF,TGTGCCAGCACCTCGGGACTAGCTATGGGGGAGCTGTTTTTT,TRBJ2-2,.,TRBD2,TRBV6-6
CASRFPTEAFF,TGTGCCAGCCGTTTCCCCACTGAAGCTTTCTTT,TRBJ1-1,.,.,TRBV6-2/TRBV6-3
CSVGPSAHTDTQYF,TGCAGCGTTGGCCCTAGCGCCCACACAGATACGCAGTATTTT,TRBJ2-3,once,.,TRBV29-1
CASSLQARRGNEQFF,TGTGCCAGCAGCTTGCAGGCTCGCCGGGGCAATGAGCAGTTCTTC,TRBJ2-1,.,.,TRBV5-6
CASSQERLASDEQFF,TGCGCCAGCAGCCAAGAGAGACTAGCGTCGGATGAGCAGTTCTTC,TRBJ2-1,.,TRBD2,TRBV4-1
CASSVDGTHGGTQYF,TGTGCCAGCAGCGTAGACGGGACTCACGGGGGGACCCAGTACTTC,TRBJ2-5,.,.,TRBV9
CASSLEGGGEKLFF,TGTGCCAGCAGCTTAGAGGGGGGAGGCGAAAAACTGTTTTTT,TRBJ1-4,.,.,TRBV7-8
CSVPARRDRGNYGYTF,TGCAGCGTACCCGCCCGAAGGGACAGGGGTAATTATGGCTACACCTTC,TRBJ1-2,.,TRBD1,TRBV29-1
CASSVDGTDTQYF,TGTGCCAGCAGCGTAGACGGCACAGATACGCAGTATTTT,TRBJ2-3,.,.,TRBV9
CASSVGGPETQYF,TGTGCCAGCAGCGTCGGGGGGCCCGAGACCCAGTACTTC,TRBJ2-5,once,.,TRBV9
CASKINYGAHQETQYF,TGTGCCAGCAAAATCAACTACGGGGCCCATCAAGAGACCCAGTACTTC,TRBJ2-5,.,.,TRBV27
CATSDLNQGNTGELFF,TGTGCCACCAGTGATTTGAACCAAGGGAACACCGGGGAGCTGTTTTTT,TRBJ2-2,.,.,TRBV24-1
CASSFTPTEAFF,TGTGCCAGCAGTTTTACCCCGACTGAAGCTTTCTTT,TRBJ1-1,.,.,TRBV12-3/TRBV12-4
CASREALGGLYEQYF,TGTGCCAGCAGGGAGGCCCTAGGAGGACTCTACGAGCAGTACTTC,TRBJ2-7,once,.,TRBV2
CASSLTNEQFF,TGTGCCAGCAGCTTAACGAATGAGCAGTTCTTC,TRBJ2-1,.,.,TRBV7-9
CASSGPGLQETQYF,TGTGCCAGCAGCGGGCCGGGGCTCCAAGAGACCCAGTACTTC,TRBJ2-5,.,.,TRBV5-4
CASSFGSSYNSPLHF,TGTGCCAGCAGTTTCGGGAGCTCCTATAATTCACCCCTCCACTTT,TRBJ1-6,.,.,TRBV12-3/TRBV12-4
CAIGTAVYGYTF,TGTGCCATCGGGACAGCCGTTTATGGCTACACCTTC,TRBJ1-2,.,TRBD1,TRBV10-3
CASSLDRGGNTIYF,TGTGCCAGCAGTCTGGACAGGGGTGGAAACACCATATATTTT,TRBJ1-3,.,TRBD1,TRBV28
CASETGGGYTF,TGTGCCAGCGAAACAGGGGGGGGCTACACCTTC,TRBJ1-2,.,TRBD1,TRBV6-6
CASSLVVPNEQFF,TGTGCCAGCAGCTTGGTCGTGCCTAATGAGCAGTTCTTC,TRBJ2-1,.,.,TRBV5-4
CASSEGTGGAFF,TGTGCCAGCAGCGAAGGGACAGGGGGAGCTTTCTTT,TRBJ1-1,.,TRBD1,TRBV7-8
CASSVYRGPPNEQFF,TGTGCCAGCAGCGTATACAGGGGGCCGCCCAATGAGCAGTTCTTC,TRBJ2-1,.,TRBD1,TRBV7-6
CASLESRLTDTQYF,TGTGCCAGTCTCGAATCCAGGCTCACAGATACGCAGTATTTT,TRBJ2-3,.,.,TRBV7-8
CASSLKRGFEGYTF,TGCGCCAGCAGCTTGAAAAGGGGGTTTGAGGGCTACACCTTC,TRBJ1-2,.,.,TRBV5-1
CASSTGHSGELFF,TGTGCCAGCAGCACCGGACACTCCGGGGAGCTGTTTTTT,TRBJ2-2,.,.,TRBV9
CSVEGLEETQYF,TGCAGCGTTGAAGGACTAGAAGAGACCCAGTACTTC,TRBJ2-5,.,.,TRBV29-1
CASSVFASGTNEQFF,TGTGCCAGCAGCGTATTTGCTAGCGGGACCAATGAGCAGTTCTTC,TRBJ2-1,.,TRBD2,TRBV9
CASSVEGLAGGSSYNEQFF,TGTGCCAGCAGCGTAGAGGGTCTAGCGGGGGGTAGCTCCTACAATGAGCAGTTCTTC,TRBJ2-1,.,TRBD2,TRBV9
CASSQPRAGAQETQYF,TGCGCCAGCAGCCAACCTCGTGCAGGGGCACAAGAGACCCAGTACTTC,TRBJ2-5,once,.,TRBV4-1
CATSDFSGRDEQFF,TGTGCCACCAGTGATTTCTCGGGGAGGGATGAGCAGTTCTTC,TRBJ2-1,.,TRBD2,TRBV24-1
CASSFGPQQETQYF,TGTGCCAGCAGCTTCGGGCCGCAACAAGAGACCCAGTACTTC,TRBJ2-5,.,.,TRBV5-4
CAISGTSGATDTQYF,TGTGCCATCAGTGGGACTAGCGGGGCCACAGATACGCAGTATTTT,TRBJ2-3,.,TRBD2,TRBV10-3
CASSPWDSSYEQYF,TGTGCCAGCAGCCCTTGGGACAGCTCCTACGAGCAGTACTTC,TRBJ2-7,.,TRBD1,TRBV9
CSARTGTSRTDTQYF,TGCAGTGCTAGGACCGGGACTAGCCGCACAGATACGCAGTATTTT,TRBJ2-3,.,TRBD2,TRBV20-1
CASSFWAGGLNNEQFF,TGTGCCAGCAGTTTCTGGGCGGGAGGGCTGAACAATGAGCAGTTCTTC,TRBJ2-1,.,TRBD2,TRBV12-3/TRBV12-4
CASSSLAGSVETQYF,TGCGCCAGCAGCTCCTTAGCGGGGAGCGTCGAGACCCAGTACTTC,TRBJ2-5,.,TRBD2,TRBV5-1
CASSYPGQMGLFF,TGTGCCAGCAGTTACCCGGGACAGATGGGTTTGTTTTTT,TRBJ2-2,.,TRBD1,TRBV6-5
CASSDGGTSTDTQYF,TGTGCCAGCAGCGACGGGGGTACTAGCACAGATACGCAGTATTTT,TRBJ2-3,.,.,TRBV9
CASGLWRERLNGELFF,TGTGCTAGTGGTTTGTGGCGGGAGAGGCTCAACGGGGAGCTGTTTTTT,TRBJ2-2,.,TRBD2,TRBV12-5
CSATGTGFTEAFF,TGCAGCGCAACCGGGACAGGGTTCACTGAAGCTTTCTTT,TRBJ1-1,.,TRBD1,TRBV29-1
CASGLSSWGLSGKETQYF,TGTGCTAGTGGTTTGTCCTCGTGGGGGCTAAGCGGCAAAGAGACCCAGTACTTC,TRBJ2-5,.,.,TRBV12-5
CACQLVADTQYF,TGTGCCTGCCAACTAGTTGCAGATACGCAGTATTTT,TRBJ2-3,.,.,TRBV30
CASSVDSGGVNEQFF,TGTGCCAGCAGCGTAGATAGCGGGGGGGTCAATGAGCAGTTCTTC,TRBJ2-1,.,TRBD2,TRBV9
CSGRTDYGYTF,TGCAGCGGCAGGACGGATTATGGCTACACCTTC,TRBJ1-2,.,.,TRBV29-1
CASSVGGVGQGGEQYF,TGTGCCAGCAGCGTAGGCGGTGTGGGTCAGGGGGGCGAGCAGTACTTC,TRBJ2-7,.,.,TRBV9
CASSPDGGSGGPTDTQYF,TGTGCCAGCAGCCCGGACGGCGGTAGCGGGGGACCCACAGATACGCAGTATTTT,TRBJ2-3,.,TRBD2,TRBV9
CASSPTGPPSSYEQYF,TGCGCCAGCAGCCCTACAGGACCTCCAAGCTCCTACGAGCAGTACTTC,TRBJ2-7,.,.,TRBV5-1
CASSQGRDYFTGELFF,TGCGCCAGCAGCCAAGGACGGGACTACTTCACCGGGGAGCTGTTTTTT,TRBJ2-2,.,TRBD2,TRBV4-1
CASSQDTGDSSPLHF,TGTGCCAGCAGCCAAGACACCGGGGATTCTTCACCCCTCCACTTT,TRBJ1-6,few,.,TRBV4-2
CASSPGSSYNEQFF,TGTGCCAGCAGCCCCGGTTCCTCCTACAATGAGCAGTTCTTC,TRBJ2-1,.,.,TRBV12-3/TRBV12-4
CASRHGGGYGYTF,TGTGCCAGCAGGCACGGAGGGGGCTATGGCTACACCTTC,TRBJ1-2,.,.,TRBV7-9
CASSHLAGVVDTQYF,TGTGCCAGTAGCCATTTGGCGGGAGTTGTAGATACGCAGTATTTT,TRBJ2-3,.,TRBD2,TRBV19
CASSEDQGEQFF,TGTGCCAGCAGTGAAGACCAGGGAGAGCAGTTCTTC,TRBJ2-1,.,.,TRBV6-1
CASSQTAIPPDTQYF,TGTGCCAGCAGCCAGACAGCGATCCCACCAGATACGCAGTATTTT,TRBJ2-3,.,.,TRBV9
CASSLGTGQGETQYF,TGTGCCAGCAGTCTTGGGACAGGGCAGGGGGAGACCCAGTACTTC,TRBJ2-5,.,TRBD1,TRBV28
CASSVSGNPNQPQHF,TGTGCCAGCAGCGTCTCAGGGAACCCCAATCAGCCCCAGCATTTT,TRBJ1-5,.,.,TRBV9